The 6 T cell receptor beta chains presented below share a single source sample, sequenced in a study of blood T cell repertoires in COVID-19 (dated by TCRdb to the early 2020s). The library was built by means of the immunoSEQ multiplex PCR assay. TCRdb took over this immuneACCESS table, retaining in-frame rearrangements with V and J assigned. Such tables are incomplete; in checked studies, under half of the missing clones stem from an unresolved V gene, and the remainder is unexplained. This sample has over 250,000 clones in its table, and about 87% of those were observed once. The top ten hold less than 6% of the sample. Sequencing was performed on PBMCs or T cells enriched from blood (not recorded which). All receptors derive from a woman in her 30s who had recovered from COVID-19.

This chain links TRBV5-1 with TRBJ1-2, with D perhaps TRBD1 (6 bases). This CDR3 contains 14 residues. With 0 bases removed from V and 8 bases from J, the gap between germline ends came to 14 bases. CDR1 and CDR2 (germline): SGHRS, YFSETQ. Here the CDR3 DNA reads TGCGCCAGCAGCTTGGTCGCGGGGGACAACGGCTACACCTTC. The encoded protein is CASSLVAGDNGYTF.

This clone has just a few counts. The chain carries TRBV4-1 and TRBJ1-2, with a possible D match to TRBD1 (5 bases). The CDR3 spans 14 residues. Trimming took off 1 base at V and 4 bases at J, with 10 bases between the two ends. The germline V gene encodes CDR1 MGHRA and CDR2 YSYEKL. This chain's CDR3 is CASSQGRGVYGYTF. Here the CDR3 DNA reads TGCGCCAGCAGCCAAGGACGGGGGGTCTATGGCTACACCTTC.

The chain employs TRBV2 and TRBJ2-2, with D maybe TRBD2 (7 bases). The CDR3 is made up of 17 amino acids. V dropped 5 bases and J dropped 3 bases, with 19 bases sitting between them. Germline V lookup: CDR1 SNHLY, CDR2 FYNNEI. The CDR3 loop reads CASSFGGAGLYTGELFF. DNA for the CDR3: TGTGCCAGCAGTTTTGGGGGGGCCGGACTTTACACCGGGGAGCTGTTTTTT.

The chain couples TRBV7-2 to TRBJ1-2, with 8 bases lining up with TRBD1. Trimming removed 4 bases from V and 7 bases from J; junction bases left unmatched: 11. The CDR3 loop spans 15 amino acids. Germline CDR1 is SGHTA and CDR2 is FQGNSA. CDR3 loop: CASSSPTGAGGGYTF. In DNA form, the CDR3 reads TGTGCCAGCAGCTCCCCGACAGGGGCAGGGGGTGGCTACACCTTC.

This chain connects TRBV7-3 to TRBJ2-5; tentative D call: TRBD1 (6 bases). CDR3 length equals 15 residues. Germline V gene sequence: CDR1 SGHTA, CDR2 FQGTGA. Trimming took 6 bases from V and 5 from J, leaving 19 bases between them. The CDR3 bases are TGTGCCAGCAGGCCAGGACAGTTCTCTTGGGAGACCCAGTACTTC. It encodes CASRPGQFSWETQYF.

The chain combines TRBV28 with TRBJ1-2, with TRBD1 identical over 8 bases. The germline gives CDR1 MDHEN, CDR2 SYDVKM. CDR3 size: 15 residues. Trimming cost V 5 bases and J 2 bases; bases outside gene matches: 7. DNA for the CDR3: TGTGCCAGCAGTCCAGGACAGGGCGTGAACTATGGCTACACCTTC. Translating it yields CASSPGQGVNYGYTF.